This T cell receptor (beta chain) comes out of a study of technical replicates of blood from a few donors. Trimming stripped 7 bases from V and 4 bases from J, with 14 bases between. CDR1 SNHLY and CDR2 FYNNEI come from the germline V gene. The CDR3 sequence is 13 residues long. Some clones are missing from TCRdb's copy, which holds only in-frame ones; the method was immunoSEQ multiplex PCR. This sample has almost 90,000 clones, with approximately 95% found just once. The receptor was isolated from a human donor in good health. The genes are TRBV2 and TRBJ2-7; a weak D match, TRBD2 (7 bases). Sequenced sample: T cells isolated from PBMCs. This CDR3 reads CASIGGGGYEQYF. CDR3 nucleotides: TGTGCCAGCATTGGGGGAGGGGGTTACGAGCAGTACTTC.